A selection of T cell receptor beta chains follows, all from one sample in a study of vaccination effects on CD4 cells after COVID-19. Sequenced by immunoSEQ multiplex PCR; TCRdb stores in-frame clones only, minus some. The data hold about 70,000 clones, with about four fifths observed a single time. Their target antigens are unknown. Sequenced material: CD4+ T cells from PBMCs cultured with SARS-CoV-2 spike peptides, taken before COVID-19 vaccination. The receptors derive from a human donor who received a COVID-19 vaccine. CDR3s include the opening cysteine and the closing phenylalanine or tryptophan. A D gene is named only where the DNA matches it firmly. Rows may omit the clone size; those that give it use once, few, many or a size class.

CDR3 protein	CDR3 DNA	D gene	V gene	clone size	J gene
CASSQEGLRGAEAFF	TGTGCCAGCAGCCAAGAGGGACTGAGGGGTGCTGAAGCTTTCTTT	-	TRBV14	few	TRBJ1-1
CASRNQGSAGNQPQHF	TGTGCCAGCAGGAATCAGGGTTCAGCGGGCAATCAGCCCCAGCATTTT	-	TRBV2	-	TRBJ1-5
CASSGPGGTNEKLFF	TGTGCCAGCAGCGGACCTGGCGGAACTAATGAAAAACTGTTTTTT	-	TRBV25-1	-	TRBJ1-4
CASSLTGSTNYGYTF	TGTGCCAGTAGTCTCACAGGGTCGACGAACTATGGCTACACCTTC	-	TRBV19	-	TRBJ1-2
CASRGEYGYTF	TGTGCCAGCAGGGGAGAGTATGGCTACACCTTC	-	TRBV6-5	few	TRBJ1-2
CASSLRVGWEETQYF	TGTGCCAGCAGCTTAAGGGTGGGTTGGGAAGAGACCCAGTACTTC	-	TRBV25-1	-	TRBJ2-5
CASSPQGVRTEAFF	TGTGCCAGTAGTCCCCAGGGGGTGAGGACTGAAGCTTTCTTT	TRBD1	TRBV19	-	TRBJ1-1
CASSPLDTDYGYTF	TGTGCCAGCTCACCACTCGACACTGACTATGGCTACACCTTC	-	TRBV18	-	TRBJ1-2
CASSQATGGGFGYTF	TGCGCCAGCAGCCAAGCGACAGGAGGCGGCTTTGGCTACACCTTC	-	TRBV4-1	few	TRBJ1-2
CASSRLAETVAFF	TGTGCCAGCAGTCGGCTTGCCGAGACGGTGGCTTTCTTT	-	TRBV6-6	-	TRBJ1-1
CASSRTGSGNQPQHF	TGTGCCAGTAGTCGGACAGGGTCTGGCAATCAGCCCCAGCATTTT	TRBD1	TRBV19	-	TRBJ1-5
CASSFAATNEKLFF	TGTGCCAGCAGCTTCGCCGCAACTAATGAAAAACTGTTTTTT	-	TRBV5-5	-	TRBJ1-4
CASSPGLMNTGELFF	TGTGCCAGCAGCCCGGGACTGATGAACACCGGGGAGCTGTTTTTT	-	TRBV5-8	-	TRBJ2-2
CASTAEGTETEAFF	TGTGCCAGCACTGCCGAGGGGACTGAGACTGAAGCTTTCTTT	-	TRBV2	-	TRBJ1-1
CASSLRGSYGYTF	TGTGCCAGCAGCTTACGGGGTTCCTATGGCTACACCTTC	-	TRBV7-8	-	TRBJ1-2
CASSLGPPGSYDTEAFF	TGTGCCAGCAGCTTAGGCCCCCCGGGGTCTTATGACACTGAAGCTTTCTTT	-	TRBV7-2	-	TRBJ1-1
CASRAGGRSYNEQFF	TGTGCCAGCAGAGCAGGGGGTAGGTCCTACAATGAGCAGTTCTTC	TRBD1	TRBV2	-	TRBJ2-1
CASSEWQVTFF	TGTGCCAGCAGTGAATGGCAGGTTACTTTCTTT	-	TRBV6-1	-	TRBJ1-1
CASSMGQGDGAFF	TGTGCCAGTAGTATGGGACAGGGCGATGGGGCTTTCTTT	TRBD1	TRBV19	-	TRBJ1-1
CASSSGVVDGELFF	TGTGCCAGCAGCTCAGGGGTCGTTGACGGGGAGCTGTTTTTT	-	TRBV7-7	few	TRBJ2-2
CASSRSRDRVAF	TGTGCCAGCAGCCGTTCCCGGGACAGGGTCGCTTTC	TRBD1	TRBV14	few	TRBJ2-6
CASRSPGGSGNTIYF	TGTGCCAGCAGATCCCCTGGGGGCTCTGGAAACACCATATATTTT	-	TRBV7-9	-	TRBJ1-3
CASSLTGVQYSPLHF	TGCGCCAGCAGCTTGACAGGGGTCCAATATTCACCCCTCCACTTT	TRBD1	TRBV5-1	few	TRBJ1-6
CASSLDFRHTGDTGELFF	TGTGCCAGCAGCTTGGATTTCCGACACACAGGGGACACCGGGGAGCTGTTTTTT	TRBD1	TRBV5-4	-	TRBJ2-2
CASSFHSQETQYF	TGTGCCAGCAGCTTTCACAGCCAAGAGACCCAGTACTTC	-	TRBV5-5	-	TRBJ2-5
CASSVQGSYNEQFF	TGCGCCAGCAGCGTACAGGGTTCCTACAATGAGCAGTTCTTC	-	TRBV5-1	medium-sized	TRBJ2-1
CAWSVSRGARTGELFF	TGTGCCTGGAGTGTCTCCCGGGGGGCCCGTACCGGGGAGCTGTTTTTT	-	TRBV30	-	TRBJ2-2
CAISTPRGAGNTIYF	TGTGCCATCAGCACCCCCAGGGGAGCAGGAAACACCATATATTTT	-	TRBV10-3	-	TRBJ1-3
CASTMGQFNEKLFF	TGTGCCAGTACCATGGGACAATTCAACGAAAAACTGTTTTTT	-	TRBV19	-	TRBJ1-4
CATSMPGTNYGYTF	TGTGCCACCTCCATGCCGGGGACAAACTATGGCTACACCTTC	-	TRBV24-1	-	TRBJ1-2
CASSKRTGNEAFF	TGTGCCAGCAGTAAGAGGACAGGGAATGAAGCTTTCTTT	TRBD1	TRBV6-5	-	TRBJ1-1
CASSRQVNTEAFF	TGTGCCAGCAGTCGACAGGTCAACACTGAAGCTTTCTTT	-	TRBV28	few	TRBJ1-1
CAISESGGDGYTF	TGTGCCATCAGTGAGTCAGGAGGGGATGGCTACACCTTC	-	TRBV10-3	-	TRBJ1-2
CASSQGRQGSSPLHF	TGCGCCAGCAGCCAAGGAAGGCAGGGCAGTTCACCCCTCCACTTT	-	TRBV5-1	-	TRBJ1-6
CASSSLRGRVAFF	TGTGCCAGCAGCAGCTTAAGGGGGCGGGTAGCTTTCTTT	TRBD1	TRBV6-5	-	TRBJ1-1
CASSPGGDSPLHF	TGTGCCAGCAGCCCGGGGGGGGATTCACCCCTCCACTTT	-	TRBV6-6	once	TRBJ1-6
CASSPRRDRVSSGNTIYF	TGTGCCAGCTCCCCAAGGCGGGACAGGGTATCCTCTGGAAACACCATATATTTT	TRBD1	TRBV18	-	TRBJ1-3
CASSLDRLGGYTF	TGTGCCAGCAGTTTAGATCGGCTCGGAGGCTACACCTTC	-	TRBV12-3/TRBV12-4	-	TRBJ1-2
CASSWGLAGSGNEQFF	TGCGCCAGCAGCTGGGGACTAGCGGGGTCAGGGAATGAGCAGTTCTTC	TRBD2	TRBV5-1	-	TRBJ2-1
CAISVIVGTDTQYF	TGTGCCATCAGTGTAATAGTAGGCACAGATACGCAGTATTTT	-	TRBV10-3	-	TRBJ2-3
CASSLVEGGGTEAFF	TGCGCCAGCAGCTTGGTGGAGGGGGGCGGCACTGAAGCTTTCTTT	-	TRBV5-1	-	TRBJ1-1
CASSSSPTGGGGELFF	TGCGCCAGCAGCTCATCCCCGACAGGCGGTGGCGGGGAGCTGTTTTTT	-	TRBV5-1	-	TRBJ2-2
CASREGTGEGNTEAFF	TGTGCCAGCAGGGAAGGGACAGGGGAAGGGAACACTGAAGCTTTCTTT	TRBD1	TRBV27	-	TRBJ1-1
CASSPDRGDTIYF	TGTGCCAGCAGTCCAGACAGGGGGGACACCATATATTTT	TRBD1	TRBV7-2	once	TRBJ1-3
CASSVARGANRNEQFF	TGTGCCAGCAGTGTCGCTCGGGGGGCCAATCGCAATGAGCAGTTCTTC	-	TRBV6-4	-	TRBJ2-1
CASSIDGRSNQPQHF	TGTGCCAGTAGTATAGACGGCAGAAGCAATCAGCCCCAGCATTTT	-	TRBV19	-	TRBJ1-5
CASSSGENSNQPQHF	TGCGCCAGCAGCTCAGGGGAAAATAGCAATCAGCCCCAGCATTTT	-	TRBV5-1	-	TRBJ1-5
CASSFPTDTQYF	TGTGCCAGCAGTTTCCCCACAGATACGCAGTATTTT	-	TRBV12-3/TRBV12-4	-	TRBJ2-3
CASSSDEFNSPLHF	TGTGCCAGCAGTTCGGACGAATTTAATTCACCCCTCCACTTT	-	TRBV27	once	TRBJ1-6
CASSFLTDSGANVLTF	TGCGCCAGCAGCTTTTTGACAGACTCTGGGGCCAACGTCCTGACTTTC	-	TRBV5-1	-	TRBJ2-6
CASSPPGGEGNQPQHF	TGTGCCAGCTCACCCCCAGGGGGGGAAGGCAATCAGCCCCAGCATTTT	TRBD1	TRBV18	-	TRBJ1-5